This passage covers 32 T cell receptor beta chains from one sample sequenced in a study of tumor and adjacent non-tumor tissue in lung cancer. The template was RNA from unsorted bulk tissue. Distant lung tissue was collected more than 3 cm away from the tumor edge. The library came from three nested PCR rounds adapted from ARM-PCR protocols. TCRdb reprocessed the multiplex PCR reads via MiXCR and lists one record per CDR3 protein. This sample has 60,000 to 80,000 distinct CDR3 sequences; less than 75% occur once, and the top ten carry about 27%. Sequencing was done on a sample of distant non-tumor lung tissue. These receptor sequences come from a woman aged 50 to 65 with non-small cell lung cancer.

In its sample, this clonotype was seen a few times. A much bigger clone sits one base away, suggesting this may be a read error. In DNA form, the CDR3 reads TGCAGTGTTACTTCGGGGACTAGCGGGAGCACAGATACGCAGTATTTT. It encodes CSVTSGTSGSTDTQYF. V gene TRBV20-1 combines with J gene TRBJ2-3; TRBD2 aligns across 12 bases. The CDR3 has 16 amino acids. V lost 7 bases, J lost 0 bases, and 8 bases stayed unmatched. Germline lookup yields CDR1 DFQATT and CDR2 SNEGSKA (reference sequence).

The genes are TRBV28 and TRBJ2-5; no reliable D call. The germline V and J ends were trimmed by 7 bases and 1 base, with 7 bases remaining between them. In germline, CDR1 is MDHEN, CDR2 SYDVKM. This CDR3 comprises 12 residues. The CDR3 sequence: CASNSVQETQYF. CDR3 nucleotides: TGTGCCAGCAATTCGGTCCAAGAGACCCAGTACTTC.

Comment on this clonotype: An end of the junction does not agree with germline; a read error may underlie this. The chain links TRBV4-1 to TRBJ2-2, with D possibly being TRBD2 (5 bases). The CDR3 is 16 amino acids. Germline V gene lookup returns CDR1 MGHRA and CDR2 YSYEKL. In DNA form, the CDR3 reads TGCGCCAGCAGCCAAGGGTTGCGGACGGGCACCGGGGAGATGTCTTTT. Translating it yields CASSQGLRTGTGEMSF.

In its sample, this clonotype was seen once. This may stem from a read error, because a much larger clone lies one nucleotide away. The chain links TRBV6-2 or TRBV6-3 to TRBJ2-7; D remains ambiguous. The CDR3 is 14 amino acids. The germline V gene encodes CDR1 MNHEY and CDR2 SVGEGT. The CDR3 DNA is TGTGCCAGCAGTTACTCGACTGATTCCTACGAGCCGTACTTC. The encoded protein is CASSYSTDSYEPYF.

The gene calls are TRBV11-1 and TRBJ2-5, with D possibly being TRBD2 (6 bases). CDR3 size: 14 residues. Trimming pared 5 bases from V and 4 bases from J, leaving 14 bases between. Germline CDR1 reads SGHAT; CDR2 reads FQDESV (reference sequence). The DNA of the CDR3 is TGTGCCAGCAGCATCGCCACTAGCATAGAGACCCAGTACTTC. Translating gives CASSIATSIETQYF. The full variable domain, its missing parts supplied by reference TRBV11-1 and TRBJ2-5, is EAEVAQSPRYKITEKSQAVAFWCDPISGHATLYWYRQILGQGPELLVQFQDESVVDDSQLPKDRFSAERLKGVDSTLKIQPAELGDSAMYLCASSIATSIETQYFGPGTRLLVL.

The V and J genes are TRBV14 and TRBJ2-7; TRBD1 agrees at 11 bases. Germline V lookup: CDR1 SGHDN, CDR2 FVKESK. V shed 2 bases and J 4 bases; nucleotides not matched to a gene: 4. CDR3 size: 15 residues. The CDR3 DNA is TGTGCCAGCAGCCAACCAGGACAGGGGGCTTACGAGCAGTACTTC. Translated: CASSQPGQGAYEQYF.

This clonotype ranks as medium-sized. J is TRBJ1-6 and V is TRBV4-1; 7 nucleotides agree with TRBD1. J was trimmed by 8 bases and V by 4 bases; bases with no gene match: 8. The CDR3 consists of 15 residues. Germline CDR1 reads MGHRA; CDR2 reads YSYEKL. The DNA for the CDR3 is TGCGCCAGCAGCCGAGGACAGGAGAATTATTCACCCCTCCACTTT. Residues: CASSRGQENYSPLHF.

Concerning this clonotype itself: With a much larger clone just one base away, this may be a read error. The gene calls are TRBV6-1 and TRBJ2-2, with D possibly TRBD2 on 5 matching bases. The germline CDR1 and CDR2 sequences are MNHNS and SASEGT. The CDR3 is 14 amino acids. The CDR3 reads CASSAETPTGDLFF. The CDR3 region has the DNA TGTGCCAGCAGTGCCGAAACCCCCACCGGGGATCTGTTTTTT.

As for this clonotype: A read error may account for a junction end that differs from germline. The V and J genes are TRBV11-2 and TRBJ2-1; D perhaps matches TRBD2 (5 bases). Per germline, CDR1 SGHAT and CDR2 FQNNGV. The CDR3 totals 14 residues. Here the CDR3 reads CPSSLLAQYNEQFF. The CDR3 bases are TGTCCCAGCAGCCTCCTAGCCCAATACAACGAGCAGTTCTTC.

As to this clonotype: A read error may produce the germline difference seen at one junction end. The chain carries TRBV20-1 and TRBJ2-7; 8 bases match TRBD2. Germline V CDR1 and CDR2: DFQATT, SNEGSKA (reference sequence). The CDR3 loop spans 14 amino acids. CDR3 in DNA: TGCAATGCTTCCATGGACAGCGGGAGATACGAGCAGTACTTC. This gives the protein CNASMDSGRYEQYF.

Notes on this clonotype: A read error may be the cause here, since a much bigger clone is one base away. The chain is built from TRBV29-1 and TRBJ2-1; D remains unclear. The V gene lost 3 bases and the J gene lost 3 bases, with 18 bases spanning the gap. Looked up from germline, CDR1 is SQVTM and CDR2 is ANQGSEA. The CDR3 loop spans 16 amino acids. CDR3 in DNA: TGCAGCGTTGAGGGTCTGGCGGTCAATAACTACAATGAGCAGTTCTTC. The encoded protein is CSVEGLAVNNYNEQFF.

In regard to this clonotype: A single base separates this from a much larger clone, so it may be a read error. The rearrangement joins TRBV5-6 to TRBJ2-7; TRBD1 is a possible D gene (5 bases). This CDR3 comprises 12 residues. CDR1 is SGHDT and CDR2 is YYEEEE in the germline V gene. CDR3 region: CAISVGHYEQYF. CDR3 DNA: TGTGCCATCAGCGTCGGACACTACGAGCAGTACTTC.

Turning to this clonotype: The junction departs from germline at one end; a sequencing error may be responsible. This rearrangement joins TRBV11-2 to TRBJ2-1; D is tentatively TRBD1 or TRBD2 (7 bases each). CDR1 and CDR2 (germline): SGHAT, FQNNGV. The CDR3 spans 15 residues. The CDR3 DNA reads as TGTGTCAGCAACAAAGGGGGAGGGGGCTACAATGAGCAGTTATTC. This translates into CVSNKGGGGYNEQLF.

As regards this clonotype: Given the absence of the conserved phenylalanine or tryptophan at the CDR3 end, a read error is likely. Because the CDR3's place on the DNA is in doubt, the DNA is left out and the CDR3 is given as listed by TCRdb. The V and J genes are TRBV11-1 and TRBJ2-1; the DNA was not compared with TRBD2, the D call given in the table. Including both end residues, the CDR3 is 13 amino acids long. Germline loops: CDR1 SGHAT, CDR2 FQDESV (reference sequence). The CDR3 spells CTSSLPPLDEQLL.

Notes on this clonotype: Given a much more abundant clone one base away, this may be a read error. V gene TRBV12-3 or TRBV12-4 combines with J gene TRBJ2-3; D is undetermined. The CDR3 covers 14 residues. Trimming took off 5 bases at V and 1 base at J, with 10 bases between the two ends. The CDR3 nucleotides read TGTGCCAGCAGTCTCTTTGGGCGCACAGATACGCAGTATTTT. This sequence encodes CASSLFGRTDTQYF.

In the case of this clonotype: Given the absence of the conserved phenylalanine or tryptophan at the CDR3 end, a read error is likely. V gene TRBV11-1 combines with J gene TRBJ2-3, with D perhaps TRBD1 (6 bases). CDR3 size: 13 residues. CDR1 is SGHAT, CDR2 FQDESV, per germline (reference sequence). The CDR3 DNA sequence: TGTGACTGCAGCACCAGGGGTACAGATACGCAGTATCTT. Its translation: CDCSTRGTDTQYL.

Worth noting for this clonotype: The junction departs from the called germline gene at one end, perhaps through a read error. The chain links TRBV29-1 to TRBJ2-1; 12 bases are a match to TRBD1. Germline V lookup: CDR1 SQVTM, CDR2 ANQGSEA. The CDR3 sequence is 14 residues long. This CDR3 is CSVGTGGSYNQQFF. The CDR3 nucleotides are TGCAGTGTTGGGACAGGGGGCTCCTACAATCAGCAGTTCTTC.

Concerning this clonotype: A single base separates this from a much larger clone, so it may be a read error. V and J are TRBV20-1 and TRBJ2-5; 8 bases line up with TRBD1. The CDR3 runs 13 residues. V lost 7 bases and J lost 3; bases outside the gene matches: 7. Per germline, CDR1 DFQATT and CDR2 SNEGSKA (reference sequence). CDR3 region: CSVKTGVKETQYF. The CDR3 DNA reads TGCAGTGTTAAGACAGGGGTAAAAGAGACCCAGTACTTC.

Turning to this clonotype: Mismatch with germline at one junction end may stem from a read error. V is TRBV11-3 and J is TRBJ2-1, with D possibly matching TRBD2 (5 bases). Germline V gives CDR1 SGHNT, CDR2 YENEEA. The length of the CDR3 is 16 residues. The DNA of the CDR3 is TGTGCCAGCAGCTCACGTAGTGGGAGCTCCTACGATGAGCAGTTCTTC. Protein product: CASSSRSGSSYDEQFF. The entire variable domain, with the rest obtained from reference TRBV11-3 and TRBJ2-1, is as follows: EAGVVQSPRYKIIEKKQPVAFWCNPISGHNTLYWYLQNLGQGPELLIRYENEEAVDDSQLPKDRFSAERLKGVDSTLKIQPAELGDSAVYLCASSSRSGSSYDEQFFGPGTRLTVL.

Turning to this clonotype: Without the conserved terminal phenylalanine or tryptophan, this CDR3 likely stems from a read error. The V call is TRBV11-2, the J call TRBJ2-5; TRBD1 might be the D (7 bases). The CDR3 has 14 residues. CDR1 SGHAT and CDR2 FQNNGV come from the germline V gene. CDR3 coding DNA: TGTGCCGGCAGCCTAAACGCAGGGGGGCCGGCCCAGTACTCC. Protein sequence: CAGSLNAGGPAQYS.

The J gene is TRBJ2-3, the V gene TRBV11-2, with unresolved D. This CDR3 comprises 13 residues. Germline CDR1 reads SGHAT; CDR2 reads FQNNGV. With 2 bases removed from V and 10 bases from J, the gap between germline ends came to 13 bases. The CDR3 region is CASSLYVTTAQYF. As DNA, the CDR3 is TGTGCCAGCAGCTTATATGTGACAACTGCGCAGTATTTT.

This clonotype was counted at least ten times. J is TRBJ2-2 and V is TRBV4-1; D tentatively fits TRBD1 or TRBD2 (5 bases each). The CDR3 spans 16 residues. Looked up from germline, CDR1 is MGHRA and CDR2 is YSYEKL. The germline V and J ends were trimmed by 0 bases and 4 bases, with 12 bases remaining between them. CDR3 coding DNA: TGCGCCAGCAGCCAAGAGGCCGGGGCGATCACCGGGGAGCTGTTTTTT. Protein: CASSQEAGAITGELFF.

This clonotype was seen repeatedly, ten times or more. At one end the junction does not follow the germline gene, possibly because of a read error. The chain uses TRBV20-1 and TRBJ2-1; 10 bases match TRBD2. Germline V gives CDR1 DFQATT, CDR2 SNEGSKA (reference sequence). The CDR3 contains 16 residues. CDR3 residues: CSARGLSGRTDGEQFF. DNA for the CDR3: TGCAGTGCCAGAGGGCTTAGCGGGAGGACCGACGGGGAGCAGTTCTTC.

To note about this clonotype: Given the absence of the conserved phenylalanine or tryptophan at the CDR3 end, a read error is likely. V gene TRBV10-3 combines with J gene TRBJ2-2; D gene ambiguous. The CDR3 consists of 14 residues. Trimming took off 0 bases at V and 8 bases at J, with 10 bases between the two ends. The germline V gene has CDR1 ENHRY and CDR2 SYGVKD. CDR3: CAISESLAEGELFL. The CDR3 DNA sequence: TGTGCCATCAGTGAGTCGTTGGCAGAGGGGGAGCTGTTTCTT.

This clonotype came up a few times. The chain carries TRBV24-1 and TRBJ2-7, with D possibly being TRBD2 (6 bases). The germline CDR1 and CDR2 sequences are KGHDR and SFDVKD. The CDR3 is 13 amino acids. Trimming took off 5 bases at V and 4 bases at J, with 11 bases between the two ends. CDR3 residues: CATSGQGLYEQYF. CDR3 DNA sequence: TGTGCCACCAGTGGGCAGGGACTTTACGAGCAGTACTTC.

This clonotype showed up just once. As the CDR3 is not closed by the conserved phenylalanine or tryptophan, this likely results from a read error. This chain uses TRBV20-1 with TRBJ1-6; D is possibly TRBD1 (5 bases). The V and J ends lost 5 bases and 13 bases respectively, with 39 bases between them. This CDR3 comprises 20 residues. Germline V CDR1 and CDR2: DFQATT, SNEGSKA (reference sequence). CDR3 sequence reads: CSARQIGIVSRAEQGSPLHL. In nucleotides, the CDR3 is TGCAGTGCTCGACAGATTGGGATCGTGTCTCGGGCGGAGCAGGGATCGCCCCTCCACTTG.

This clonotype was picked up many times. The chain uses TRBV4-1 and TRBJ2-7; D not resolved. This CDR3 is 14 amino acids long. V lost 4 bases, J lost 0 bases, and 10 bases lay in between. Germline V gene data show CDR1 as MGHRA and CDR2 as YSYEKL. CDR3 DNA sequence: TGCGCCAGCAGCCTGGCGGAGAGCTCCTACGAGCAGTACTTC. Encoded protein: CASSLAESSYEQYF.

This clonotype was seen a few times. Being one base from a much bigger clone, this may be a read error. The rearrangement joins TRBV20-1 to TRBJ2-2; D is ambiguous. V was clipped by 0 bases and J by 1 base, with 12 bases between them. This CDR3 contains 16 residues. CDR1 DFQATT and CDR2 SNEGSKA come from the germline V gene (reference sequence). CDR3 protein: CSARDMRQMNTGELFF. In DNA, the CDR3 is TGCAGTGCTAGAGATATGCGTCAGATGAACACCGGGGAGCTGTTTTTT.

This clonotype has a count of ten or more. The chain carries TRBV29-1 and TRBJ2-1; tentatively, D is TRBD1 (5 bases). This CDR3 comprises 13 residues. Germline values: CDR1 SQVTM, CDR2 ANQGSEA. The CDR3 spells CSVVGRAYNEQFF. CDR3 nucleotide sequence: TGCAGTGTCGTGGGCAGGGCTTACAATGAGCAGTTCTTC.

The chain has TRBV7-9 and TRBJ2-1, with 7 bases fitting TRBD2. The CDR3 sequence is 17 residues long. Looked up from germline, CDR1 is SEHNR and CDR2 is FQNEAQ (reference sequence). With 2 bases clipped from V and 7 bases from J, the junction kept 14 bases outside the gene matches. The CDR3 is CASSLTLGGRASNEQFF. The CDR3 DNA sequence: TGTGCCAGCAGCTTAACCTTGGGTGGGAGGGCGAGTAATGAGCAGTTCTTC.

The V gene is TRBV11-3, the J gene TRBJ2-2; no firm D call. V lost 2 bases and J lost 3, with 4 bases in between. The CDR3 is 13 residues long. Germline CDR1 is SGHNT and CDR2 is YENEEA. The CDR3 here is CASSLHHTGELFF. CDR3 nucleotide sequence: TGTGCCAGCAGCTTACACCACACCGGGGAGCTGTTTTTT.

Notes on this clonotype: The junction does not match germline at one end; this may be a read error. This sequence joins TRBV28 and TRBJ1-1; maybe TRBD1 (5 bases). Germline CDR1 is MDHEN and CDR2 is SYDVKM. The CDR3 is 13 amino acids. As DNA, the CDR3 is TGTGCCAGCAGTTTTCGCCAGTGGACGGGGGGGGGCTTT. It yields the protein CASSFRQWTGGGF.